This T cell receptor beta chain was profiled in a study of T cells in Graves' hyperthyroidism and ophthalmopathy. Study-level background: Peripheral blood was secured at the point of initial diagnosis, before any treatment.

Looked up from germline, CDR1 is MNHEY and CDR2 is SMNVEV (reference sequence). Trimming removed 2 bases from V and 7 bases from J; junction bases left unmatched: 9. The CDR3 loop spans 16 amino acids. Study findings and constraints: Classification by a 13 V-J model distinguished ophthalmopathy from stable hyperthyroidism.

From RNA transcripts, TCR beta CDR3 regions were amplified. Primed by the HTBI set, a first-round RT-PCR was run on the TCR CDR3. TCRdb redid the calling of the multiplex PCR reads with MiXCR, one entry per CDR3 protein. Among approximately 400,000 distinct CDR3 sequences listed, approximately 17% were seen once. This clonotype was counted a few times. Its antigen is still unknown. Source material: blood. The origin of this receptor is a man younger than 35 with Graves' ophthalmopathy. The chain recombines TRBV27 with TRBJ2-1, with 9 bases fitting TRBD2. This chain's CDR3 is CASSLVAGGMRNEQFF. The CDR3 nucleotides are TGTGCCAGCAGTTTAGTGGCGGGGGGGATGAGGAATGAGCAGTTCTTC.